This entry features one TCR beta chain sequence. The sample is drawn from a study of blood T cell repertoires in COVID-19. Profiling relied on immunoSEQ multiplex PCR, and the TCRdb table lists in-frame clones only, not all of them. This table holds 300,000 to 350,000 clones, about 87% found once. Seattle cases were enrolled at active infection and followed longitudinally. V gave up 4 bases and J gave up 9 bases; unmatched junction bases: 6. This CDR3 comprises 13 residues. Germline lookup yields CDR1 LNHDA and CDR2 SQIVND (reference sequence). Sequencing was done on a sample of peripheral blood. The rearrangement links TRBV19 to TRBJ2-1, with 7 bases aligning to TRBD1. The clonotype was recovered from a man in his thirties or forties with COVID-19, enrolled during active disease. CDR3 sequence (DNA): TGTGCCAGTAGTAGATCAGGGGGTCGTGAGCAGTTCTTC. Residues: CASSRSGGREQFF.